The 18 T cell receptor beta chains below all came from one sample that was sequenced in a study of control samples from healthy donors and cancer patients. The table came from immunoSEQ multiplex PCR; TCRdb's copy has only in-frame clones and leaves some out. The table has about 140,000 clones, approximately 92% seen once. The sequenced sample consisted of blood. These receptors originate from a man aged 25-45 years in good health.

This clone came up once. The V call is TRBV5-1, the J call TRBJ1-6; D is unresolved. CDR3 size: 14 residues. CDR1 is SGHRS, CDR2 YFSETQ, per germline. Trimming removed 0 bases from V and 7 bases from J, with 8 bases in between. Here the CDR3 reads CASSLVGENSPLHF. The CDR3 DNA sequence: TGCGCCAGCAGCTTGGTAGGAGAGAATTCACCCCTCCACTTT.

The genes are TRBV10-3 and TRBJ1-1; 9 nucleotides align to TRBD1. CDR3 length equals 14 residues. V was pared by 8 bases and J by 4 bases, with 8 bases of the junction left unmatched. Per the germline V gene, CDR1 is ENHRY and CDR2 is SYGVKD. The DNA of the CDR3 is TGTGCCATCGGATCCGGGACAGGGCCCACTGAAGCTTTCTTT. This sequence encodes CAIGSGTGPTEAFF.

The chain recombines TRBV10-3 with TRBJ2-1, with 9 nucleotides matching TRBD2. CDR3 length: 16 residues. Germline trimming cut 3 bases from V and 2 bases from J; bases unmatched to any gene: 5. The germline V gene encodes CDR1 ENHRY and CDR2 SYGVKD. The CDR3 DNA is TGTGCCATCAGTGAATTATTAGCGGGAGCCTACAATGAGCAGTTCTTC. Its translation is CAISELLAGAYNEQFF.

The chain uses TRBV7-3 and TRBJ1-1, with D uncertain. The CDR3 spans 14 residues. Trimming stripped 2 bases from V and 4 bases from J, with 11 bases between. The V gene's germline CDR1 is SGHTA and CDR2 FQGTGA. CDR3 amino acids: CASSLQRESTEAFF. The CDR3 DNA follows: TGTGCCAGCAGCTTACAAAGGGAGTCCACTGAAGCTTTCTTT.

This rearrangement joins TRBV20-1 to TRBJ2-5; maybe TRBD2 (5 bases). Germline CDR1 DFQATT, CDR2 SNEGSKA (reference sequence). The CDR3 loop spans 12 amino acids. V gave up 3 bases and J gave up 5 bases, with 10 bases separating them. CDR3 DNA: TGCAGTGCTAGTAACTCGGGGGAGACCCAGTACTTC. This sequence encodes CSASNSGETQYF.

The J gene is TRBJ2-1, the V gene TRBV30, with TRBD1 identical over 7 bases. The CDR3 is 12 residues long. The V gene's germline CDR1 is GTSNPN and CDR2 SVGIG (reference sequence). V lost 1 base to trimming and J lost 6 bases; unmatched junction nucleotides: 0. CDR3 bases: TGTGCCTGGAGTGACAGGGGCAATGAGCAGTTCTTC. This codes for CAWSDRGNEQFF.

The gene calls are TRBV6-5 and TRBJ2-3; D unclear. V shed 8 bases and J shed 5 bases, with 8 bases lying between them. Germline lookup yields CDR1 MNHEY and CDR2 SVGAGI. The CDR3 runs to 11 residues. CDR3 coding DNA: TGTGCCAGCCAGTATCTAGATACGCAGTATTTT. The encoded protein is CASQYLDTQYF.

J is TRBJ2-7 and V is TRBV20-1; D unclear. The germline V and J ends were trimmed by 3 bases and 3 bases, with 12 bases remaining between them. The CDR3 extends over 13 amino acids. Germline CDR1 is DFQATT and CDR2 is SNEGSKA (reference sequence). The CDR3 sequence: CSASNLLRYEQYF. Here the CDR3 DNA reads TGCAGTGCTAGTAATCTTCTGCGCTACGAGCAGTACTTC.

J is TRBJ2-2 and V is TRBV10-3, with 8 positions matching TRBD1. The CDR3 totals 14 residues. Trimming took 4 bases from V and 3 from J; bases not matched to a gene: 1. Germline-derived CDR1 and CDR2 are ENHRY and SYGVKD. For the CDR3, the DNA is TGTGCCATCAGTGTGACAGGGGACACCGGGGAGCTGTTTTTT. Protein: CAISVTGDTGELFF.

The chain carries TRBV6-1 and TRBJ1-6, with a weak D call TRBD1 (5 bases). V lost 3 bases and J 7 bases, leaving 10 bases between the germline ends. The CDR3 sequence is 14 residues long. In germline, CDR1 is MNHNS, CDR2 SASEGT. CDR3 sequence (DNA): TGTGCCAGCAGTGACGACAGCGTGAATTCACCCCTCCACTTT. Its protein is CASSDDSVNSPLHF.

The DNA of the CDR3 is TGTGCCAGCAGTGTAGGGAACAGGGGCGGAAACACCATATATTTT. It is translated as CASSVGNRGGNTIYF. The rearrangement uses TRBV28 and TRBJ1-3; the match to TRBD1 covers 7 bases. The trim removed 5 bases at V and 4 bases at J, leaving 8 bases unmatched. This CDR3 comprises 15 residues. The germline gives CDR1 MDHEN, CDR2 SYDVKM.

The chain joins TRBV24-1 to TRBJ2-5, with TRBD2 matching over 9 bases. The V gene end was trimmed by 12 bases and the J gene end by 5 bases; junction bases not matched to a gene: 27. The CDR3 runs 19 residues. Germline V lookup: CDR1 KGHDR, CDR2 SFDVKD. CDR3 region: CALRGVGAKREVSWETQYF. The CDR3 nucleotides are TGTGCCCTTCGCGGTGTCGGGGCGAAGCGGGAGGTGAGTTGGGAGACCCAGTACTTC.

The chain employs TRBV9 and TRBJ2-3; 13 bases align to TRBD2. Losses at the gene ends were 3 bases for V and 0 bases for J; bases not matched to a gene: 7. Germline CDR1 SGDLS, CDR2 YYNGEE. The CDR3 sequence is 18 residues long. The CDR3 DNA is TGTGCCAGCAGCGGGGGGACTAGCGGGGCCTTTAGCACAGATACGCAGTATTTT. Residues: CASSGGTSGAFSTDTQYF. Drawing the rest from reference TRBV9 and TRBJ2-3, the complete variable domain is DSGVTQTPKHLITATGQRVTLRCSPRSGDLSVYWYQQSLDQGLQFLIQYYNGEERAKGNILERFSAQQFPDLHSELNLSSLELGDSALYFCASSGGTSGAFSTDTQYFGPGTRLTVL.

The chain joins TRBV6-1 to TRBJ2-6; D ambiguous. V was trimmed by 3 bases and J by 0 bases, leaving 21 bases between them. The germline V gene has CDR1 MNHNS and CDR2 SASEGT. CDR3 size: 20 residues. DNA of the CDR3: TGTGCCAGCAGTGATTTAATTTCTATGACGCTACTCTCTGGGGCCAACGTCCTGACTTTC. Translating gives CASSDLISMTLLSGANVLTF.

This clone was counted once. This chain connects TRBV27 to TRBJ2-7, with TRBD1 matching over 7 bases. Germline lookup yields CDR1 MNHEY and CDR2 SMNVEV (reference sequence). This CDR3 contains 13 residues. The CDR3 bases are TGTGCTTCCAGGGGGACAGTCTCCTACGAGCAGTACTTC. Its protein product is CASRGTVSYEQYF.

This clone is a singleton in its sample. This chain links TRBV20-1 with TRBJ2-7; D gene ambiguous. Germline values: CDR1 DFQATT, CDR2 SNEGSKA (reference sequence). The V and J ends lost 2 bases and 3 bases respectively, with 5 bases between them. This CDR3 spans 11 amino acids. Written as DNA, the CDR3 is TGCAGTGCTAGATTGGGCTACGAGCAGTACTTC. Translation gives CSARLGYEQYF.

The chain uses TRBV11-2 and TRBJ2-7; D is ambiguous. V lost 5 bases and J lost 2, with 13 bases in between. The CDR3 runs to 14 residues. CDR1 and CDR2 from the germline V gene are SGHAT and FQNNGV. The CDR3 DNA sequence: TGTGCCAGCAGCCACATAAGTGGACCCTACGAGCAGTACTTC. Protein product: CASSHISGPYEQYF.

This clone appeared a single time. The rearrangement links TRBV30 to TRBJ1-2; no reliable D call. CDR1 and CDR2 from the germline V gene are GTSNPN and SVGIG (reference sequence). The CDR3 has 16 residues. V shed 6 bases and J shed 6 bases, with 26 bases lying between them. DNA for the CDR3: TGTGCCTGCCTACGTATTTCAGGTCCCGGGAAGGATGGCTACACCTTC. Protein: CACLRISGPGKDGYTF.